Given below is one T cell receptor (beta chain) in context. Its specificity is unknown. This sample was included in a study of CD8+CD57+ T cells in acquired aplastic anemia. General study findings and limits: The CD8+ Simpson's diversity of patients and controls was not significantly different.

Losses at the gene ends were 4 bases for V and 4 bases for J; bases not matched to a gene: 8. Germline-derived CDR1 and CDR2 are MGHDK and SYGVNS. The CDR3 contains 15 residues. Genomic DNA, the template, was used for profiling of the TCR beta VDJ and CDR3. Via MiXCR, TCRdb re-called the reads, giving one row per CDR3 protein. Here the sample spans around 200,000 distinct CDR3 sequences, around 50% being singletons. The chain links TRBV25-1 to TRBJ1-2; TRBD1 matches at 8 bases. Sequencing was carried out using sorted CD4+, CD8+, or CD8+CD57+ T cells (not recorded which) from PBMCs. This clonotype originated in a human donor in good health, serving as a control. The CDR3 DNA follows: TGTGCCAGCAGTGTCAGCGACAGGGGAGGCTATGGCTACACCTTC. Amino acids: CASSVSDRGGYGYTF.